These T cell receptor beta chains were read from a single sample in a study of OX40 agonist ivuxolimab in advanced cancers. The method was immunoSEQ multiplex PCR; TCRdb's version includes in-frame clones alone and lacks a portion of them. This sample has approximately 110,000 clones, with just under 95% found just once. Here the sequenced sample was CD4+ or CD8+ T cells sorted from blood, taken in a trial of the OX40 agonist ivuxolimab. Receptors originate from an adult with an advanced solid tumor such as melanoma, head and neck, liver or kidney cancer. Both conserved end residues are part of each CDR3. The order of the fields is D gene, J gene, V gene, clone size, CDR3 protein, CDR3 DNA. A D gene is named only where the DNA matches it firmly. Size is stated for part of the rows, as once, few or many counts, or as a class when the clone is expanded.

D: .
J: TRBJ1-1
V: TRBV7-9
size: .
CDR3: CASTPGTVEAFF
DNA: TGTGCCAGCACCCCGGGCACAGTTGAAGCTTTCTTT

D: .
J: TRBJ1-5
V: TRBV4-1
size: once
CDR3: CASSQDLVFPVDSNQPQHF
DNA: TGCGCCAGCAGCCAAGATCTAGTTTTTCCGGTAGACAGCAATCAGCCCCAGCATTTT

D: .
J: TRBJ1-1
V: TRBV7-3
size: .
CDR3: CASSFAPSTEAFF
DNA: TGTGCCAGCAGCTTTGCACCCAGCACTGAAGCTTTCTTT

D: TRBD1
J: TRBJ2-1
V: TRBV27
size: .
CDR3: CASGGQGNEQFF
DNA: TGTGCCAGCGGGGGACAGGGGAATGAGCAGTTCTTC

D: .
J: TRBJ1-3
V: TRBV7-3
size: once
CDR3: CASSLERGRGNTIYF
DNA: TGTGCCAGCAGCTTAGAGAGAGGGCGCGGAAACACCATATATTTT

D: .
J: TRBJ1-5
V: TRBV19
size: .
CDR3: CASTGQYNQPQHF
DNA: TGTGCCAGTACCGGACAGTACAATCAGCCCCAGCATTTT

D: .
J: TRBJ1-1
V: TRBV30
size: few
CDR3: CAWAGSTEAFF
DNA: TGTGCCTGGGCCGGGTCCACTGAAGCTTTCTTT

D: .
J: TRBJ1-1
V: TRBV9
size: .
CDR3: CASSAGTVNTEAFF
DNA: TGTGCCAGCAGCGCCGGGACGGTGAACACTGAAGCTTTCTTT

D: TRBD2
J: TRBJ2-5
V: TRBV4-2
size: .
CDR3: CASSQRAGEAETQYF
DNA: TGTGCCAGCAGCCAACGCGCGGGAGAGGCAGAGACCCAGTACTTC

D: TRBD1
J: TRBJ2-2
V: TRBV27
size: .
CDR3: CASQTGAHTGELFF
DNA: TGTGCCAGTCAGACAGGGGCACACACCGGGGAGCTGTTTTTT

D: .
J: TRBJ1-1
V: TRBV28
size: .
CDR3: CASSRGQNLISEAFF
DNA: TGTGCCAGCAGTCGTGGACAGAACCTTATTTCGGAAGCTTTCTTT

D: .
J: TRBJ1-2
V: TRBV6-6
size: .
CDR3: CASSYSWGLEGYTF
DNA: TGTGCCAGCAGTTACTCGTGGGGACTGGAAGGCTACACCTTC

D: .
J: TRBJ1-2
V: TRBV19
size: .
CDR3: CASSSPQGNYGYTF
DNA: TGTGCCAGTAGTTCCCCTCAGGGGAACTATGGCTACACCTTC

D: .
J: TRBJ2-7
V: TRBV6-5
size: .
CDR3: CASSLRSGIIYEQYF
DNA: TGTGCCAGCTCCCTGAGGAGCGGAATCATTTACGAGCAGTACTTC

D: .
J: TRBJ1-2
V: TRBV19
size: .
CDR3: CASSIARGQGGYTF
DNA: TGTGCCAGTAGTATAGCAAGGGGCCAAGGAGGCTACACCTTC

D: .
J: TRBJ1-1
V: TRBV28
size: .
CDR3: CASPPPGVTGTEAFF
DNA: TGTGCCAGCCCCCCACCGGGGGTAACAGGGACTGAAGCTTTCTTT

D: TRBD2
J: TRBJ2-7
V: TRBV5-1
size: .
CDR3: CASSLSGTSQEQYF
DNA: TGCGCCAGCAGCTTGTCCGGGACTAGTCAGGAGCAGTACTTC

D: .
J: TRBJ2-5
V: TRBV5-1
size: .
CDR3: CASSLRPQETQYF
DNA: TGCGCCAGCAGCTTGAGGCCACAAGAGACCCAGTACTTC

D: .
J: TRBJ1-5
V: TRBV10-2
size: .
CDR3: CASSQDSGGNSNQPQHF
DNA: TGCGCCAGCAGTCAGGACAGTGGAGGTAATAGCAATCAGCCCCAGCATTTT

D: .
J: TRBJ1-1
V: TRBV28
size: .
CDR3: CASSLLQGFTEAFF
DNA: TGTGCCAGCAGTTTACTACAGGGCTTCACTGAAGCTTTCTTT

D: .
J: TRBJ2-7
V: TRBV11-2
size: once
CDR3: CASSLVLSSYEQYF
DNA: TGTGCCAGCAGCCTAGTACTTTCCTCCTACGAGCAGTACTTC

D: .
J: TRBJ1-2
V: TRBV27
size: .
CDR3: CASSGSGLAPYGYTF
DNA: TGTGCCAGCAGTGGCTCCGGTCTTGCCCCTTATGGCTACACCTTC

D: .
J: TRBJ1-1
V: TRBV6-6
size: .
CDR3: CASTQRGSEAFF
DNA: TGTGCCAGCACCCAAAGGGGTTCTGAAGCTTTCTTT

D: .
J: TRBJ2-1
V: TRBV19
size: .
CDR3: CASSMAGTFNEQFF
DNA: TGTGCCAGTAGTATGGCCGGGACCTTCAATGAGCAGTTCTTC

D: TRBD1
J: TRBJ2-7
V: TRBV5-8
size: once
CDR3: CASGGQAYEQYF
DNA: TGTGCCAGCGGGGGACAGGCCTACGAGCAGTACTTC

D: TRBD2
J: TRBJ2-1
V: TRBV6-5
size: .
CDR3: CASSTGLAGSHEQFF
DNA: TGTGCCAGCAGTACTGGACTAGCGGGATCCCATGAGCAGTTCTTC

D: .
J: TRBJ1-5
V: TRBV11-3
size: once
CDR3: CASSLGTGKRFQPQHF
DNA: TGTGCCAGCAGCTTAGGGACCGGGAAACGGTTCCAGCCCCAGCATTTT

D: .
J: TRBJ2-2
V: TRBV2
size: .
CDR3: CASRGRGRATGELFF
DNA: TGTGCCAGCAGGGGCCGAGGACGCGCAACCGGGGAGCTGTTTTTT

D: .
J: TRBJ2-5
V: TRBV19
size: .
CDR3: CASRDHQETQYF
DNA: TGTGCCAGTAGGGACCATCAAGAGACCCAGTACTTC

D: TRBD2
J: TRBJ2-1
V: TRBV6-1
size: .
CDR3: CASSALSGSSYEQFF
DNA: TGTGCCAGCAGTGCCCTTAGCGGGAGTTCGTATGAGCAGTTCTTC

D: .
J: TRBJ1-5
V: TRBV28
size: once
CDR3: CASSSDNGSDQPQHF
DNA: TGTGCCAGCAGTTCGGACAATGGGAGCGATCAGCCCCAGCATTTT

D: TRBD2
J: TRBJ2-2
V: TRBV5-1
size: .
CDR3: CASSGTSGRTDTGELFF
DNA: TGCGCCAGCAGCGGGACTAGCGGGAGGACGGACACCGGGGAGCTGTTTTTT